The T cell receptor (beta chain) described here comes from a study of ipilimumab plus nivolumab after autologous stem cell transplantation. Across the study: Median doses per patient: 4 or 5 ipilimumab, under 10 nivolumab.

The table came from immunoSEQ multiplex PCR; TCRdb's copy has only in-frame clones and leaves some out. The sample records 3,400 or so clones, roughly 91% being singletons. The V end lost 5 bases, the J end lost 2 bases, and 13 bases lay between the germline ends. The CDR3 is 14 amino acids. CDR1 is SEHNR and CDR2 is FQNEAQ in the germline V gene (reference sequence). The clonotype comes from a male donor with multiple myeloma. The material was PBMCs, obtained in a trial of ipilimumab plus nivolumab as post-transplant consolidation. This sequence joins TRBV7-9 and TRBJ2-7; D tentatively reads TRBD1 or TRBD2 (6 bases each). CDR3 protein: CASSVGGPAYEQYF. The CDR3 DNA reads as TGTGCCAGCAGCGTGGGGGGCCCGGCCTACGAGCAGTACTTC. Together with reference TRBV7-9 and TRBJ2-7, the CDR3 gives the full variable domain: DTGVSQNPRHKITKRGQNVTFRCDPISEHNRLYWYRQTLGQGPEFLTYFQNEAQLEKSRLLSDRFSAERPKGSFSTLEIQRTEQGDSAMYLCASSVGGPAYEQYFGPGTRLTVT.